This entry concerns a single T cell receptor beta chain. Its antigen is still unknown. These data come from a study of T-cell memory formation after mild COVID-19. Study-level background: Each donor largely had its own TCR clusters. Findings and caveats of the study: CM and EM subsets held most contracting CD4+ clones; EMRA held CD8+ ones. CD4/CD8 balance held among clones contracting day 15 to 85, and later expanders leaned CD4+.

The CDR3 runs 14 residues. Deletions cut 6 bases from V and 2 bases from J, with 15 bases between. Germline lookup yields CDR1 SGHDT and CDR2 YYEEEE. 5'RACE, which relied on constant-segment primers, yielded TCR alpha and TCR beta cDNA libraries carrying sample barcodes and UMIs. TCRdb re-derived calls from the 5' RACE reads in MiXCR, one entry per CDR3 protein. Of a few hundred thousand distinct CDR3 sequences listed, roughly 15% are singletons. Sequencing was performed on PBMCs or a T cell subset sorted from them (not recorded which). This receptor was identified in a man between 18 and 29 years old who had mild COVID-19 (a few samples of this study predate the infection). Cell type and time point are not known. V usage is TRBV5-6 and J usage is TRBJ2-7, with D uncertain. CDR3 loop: CASILDGAPYEQYF. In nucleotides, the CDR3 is TGTGCCAGCATCCTGGACGGAGCTCCCTACGAGCAGTACTTC.